This paragraph covers one T cell receptor beta chain sequence. What antigen it recognizes has not been identified. Qualities for individual bases were not recorded, and no much larger clone is one base off. This sample was included in a study of T cell repertoires in aging, cancer and after chemotherapy (dated by TCRdb to the late 2010s). For the wider study: Donors spanned six age groups from 30 or younger to 70 or older, with at least three individuals per group. The complete dataset included some 9 million TCR reads. The study profiled peripheral blood TCR beta repertoires from healthy donors and cancer patients to examine immunoaging and T cell reconstitution after chemotherapy. TCR repertoires from healthy donor controls were recorded over periods of several months to years and showed clear clonal overlap between repeated samplings. Alongside fewer than 100 healthy donors serving as a reference group, the cohort included approximately 220 cancer patients, of whom around 91 had hematological cancers and some 130 had solid cancers. Study-wide findings and limitations: According to the authors, the repertoire data do not allow conclusions to be drawn about immunological memory after chemotherapy. Untreated patients with hematological or solid cancers showed significantly lower blood TCR diversity and higher clonality than age-matched healthy donors. Median generation probability increased over the chemotherapy interval in both cancer cohorts, suggesting repertoire reconstitution through rebound thymic output. Declining TCR diversity with age in healthy donors was mainly explained by loss of richness; in cancer patients, loss of evenness also contributed.

Rearranged TRB sequences spanning V, D and J segments were amplified by multiplex touch-down PCR using a mixed TRB-A/B primer pool. Illumina adapters and sample indices were added to the amplicons in two consecutive PCR reactions performed with Phusion HS II polymerase. Amplicons were gel-purified with the NucleoSpin Gel and PCR Clean-up kit, then checked with Qubit and an Agilent 2100 Bioanalyzer. Sequencing of libraries was carried out on an Illumina MiSeq in 600-cycle, single-indexed, paired-end runs. The paper's processing steps were these. MiXCR versions 2.12 and 3.0.5 were used to process TRB sequences. Each unique CDR3 nucleotide sequence was treated as one clone, and only productive sequences with two or more reads were kept. Shannon diversity, evenness, clonality (one minus evenness), and alpha-parameterized diversity profiles from alpha 0 to 5 were included as repertoire metrics. Generation probabilities of clones in paired pre- and post-chemotherapy samples were computed with the IGoR algorithm. TCRdb reprocessing: public reads trimmed at Q25 with fastp, clones called with MiXCR, in-frame beta chains kept. Records with the same CDR3 protein are collapsed into one entry carrying the most frequent genes and DNA. These V and J calls originate from TCRdb's pipeline instead of the authors' own analysis. For this sample there are approximately 8,400 distinct CDR3 sequences; roughly 30% appear just once. The top ten constitute around 3.6% of the sample.

Its CDR3 holds 15 amino acids, cysteine through phenylalanine. Just the 45-base CDR3 DNA is kept, in frame starting at base 1. Trimming takes 0 bases off V and 9 bases off J; junction bases not matched to a gene: 5. Reading the germline V gene gives CDR1 SGHRS and CDR2 YFSETQ. TCR beta rearrangements were amplified from genomic DNA isolated from peripheral blood, not from sorted cells or RNA. This TCR was sampled from a human donor in good health. The sequenced sample was blood. The chain links TRBV5-1 with TRBJ2-1; 11 bases in the middle match TRBD2. The DNA is TGCGCCAGCAGCTTGGAAATAGCGGGGGGGCCTGAGCAGTTCTTC. Its protein is CASSLEIAGGPEQFF. With the rest looked up from the reference TRBV5-1 and TRBJ2-1 genes rather than sequenced, the full variable domain is KAGVTQTPRYLIKTRGQQVTLSCSPISGHRSVSWYQQTPGQGLQFLFEYFSETQRNKGNFPGRFSGRQFSNSRSEMNVSTLELGDSALYLCASSLEIAGGPEQFFGPGTRLTVL.